The entry below gives a single T cell receptor beta chain sequence along with its context. This sample is part of a study of blood T cell repertoires in COVID-19. Germline CDR1 SGHTA, CDR2 FQGNSA. The CDR3 covers 14 residues. Trimming at V came to 3 bases and at J to 4 bases, leaving 3 bases not matched to a gene. The table came from immunoSEQ multiplex PCR; TCRdb's copy has only in-frame clones and leaves some out. Altogether over 250,000 clones are present, approximately 91% being singletons, with the ten largest covering 0.75% to 1%. The receptor's source is a woman in her 30s who had recovered from COVID-19. The chain employs TRBV7-2 and TRBJ1-1; 9 nucleotides align to TRBD1. The material sequenced was PBMCs or T cells enriched from blood (not recorded which). The CDR3 protein is CASSLGTGLTEAFF. The CDR3 bases are TGTGCCAGCAGCTTGGGGACAGGGCTCACTGAAGCTTTCTTT. Using reference TRBV7-2 and TRBJ1-1 for the parts outside the CDR3, the full variable domain is GAGVSQSPSNKVTEKGKDVELRCDPISGHTALYWYRQSLGQGLEFLIYFQGNSAPDKSGLPSDRFSAERTGGSVSTLTIQRTQQEDSAVYLCASSLGTGLTEAFFGQGTRLTVV.